The rows below give T cell receptor beta chains drawn from one sample of a study of neoadjuvant anti-PD-1 for oral cavity cancer. Sequenced by immunoSEQ multiplex PCR; TCRdb stores in-frame clones only, minus some. The sample gives thousands of clones, 70% of which show up once; roughly 2.8% is in the top ten. Here the sequenced sample was PBMCs, taken after nivolumab (anti-PD-1) treatment. The receptor source for this set is a person aged 40 to 85 with oral cavity squamous cell carcinoma. Both conserved end residues are part of each CDR3. D genes are given only for firm matches. Size tells how often a clone was seen (once, few, many) or the class of an expanded clone, and some rows leave it out.

J | V | length | D | size | DNA | CDR3
TRBJ1-5 | TRBV5-6 | 14 | NA | NA | TGTGCCAGCAGCTTGGCGACAGGAGGTCAGCCCCAGCATTTT | CASSLATGGQPQHF
TRBJ1-1 | TRBV6-1 | 12 | NA | NA | TGTGCCAGCAAAGGCGGGGTCACTGAAGCTTTCTTT | CASKGGVTEAFF
TRBJ1-4 | TRBV6-5 | 14 | NA | once | TGTGCCAGCAGCCAAGCGGGGGGCGCGAAAAAACTGTTTTTT | CASSQAGGAKKLFF
TRBJ1-4 | TRBV5-1 | 14 | TRBD1 | NA | TGCGCCAGCAGCCGTGACAGGGTTTTAGAAAAACTGTTTTTT | CASSRDRVLEKLFF
TRBJ1-1 | TRBV6-5 | 13 | NA | NA | TGTGCCAGCAGTTACCGGGGTTACACTGAAGCTTTCTTT | CASSYRGYTEAFF
TRBJ1-2 | TRBV7-2 | 13 | TRBD1 | NA | TGTGCCAGCAGCTTGGGACAGGGGGATGGCTACACCTTC | CASSLGQGDGYTF
TRBJ2-7 | TRBV4-1 | 15 | NA | NA | TGCGCCAGCAGCCAAGCCTTTTCAGGGGGGACCGAGCAGTACTTC | CASSQAFSGGTEQYF
TRBJ1-5 | TRBV2 | 14 | NA | few | TGTGCCAGCAGTGAAGCAAGTAGCGACCAGCCCCAGCATTTT | CASSEASSDQPQHF
TRBJ2-7 | TRBV7-2 | 19 | TRBD2 | NA | TGTGCCAGCAGCTTGGGGACTAGCGGGACATACGGGCTGACCTACGAGCAGTACTTC | CASSLGTSGTYGLTYEQYF
TRBJ2-2 | TRBV9 | 15 | TRBD2 | once | TGTGCCAGCAGCGTAGACCTAGCGGGACGCGGGGAGCTGTTTTTT | CASSVDLAGRGELFF
TRBJ1-1 | TRBV7-3 | 17 | TRBD1 | NA | TGTGCCAGCAGCCCGATACGCCGGACAGGCTTGAACACTGAAGCTTTCTTT | CASSPIRRTGLNTEAFF
TRBJ1-5 | TRBV15 | 15 | NA | few | TGTGCCACCAGCAGAGGGCTTTTAGACAATCAGCCCCAGCATTTT | CATSRGLLDNQPQHF
TRBJ1-5 | TRBV6-5 | 14 | NA | NA | TGTGCCAGCAGTGAAATCCGGAACAATCAGCCCCAGCATTTT | CASSEIRNNQPQHF
TRBJ2-1 | TRBV6-5 | 13 | TRBD2 | NA | TGTGCCGTCAGCGGACTAGCGCCTAATGAGCAGTTCTTC | CAVSGLAPNEQFF
TRBJ2-7 | TRBV4-1 | 17 | TRBD2 | NA | TGCGCCAGCAGCCAAGCCCCCCCGACTAGCGGGGTCTACGAGCAGTACTTC | CASSQAPPTSGVYEQYF
TRBJ1-4 | TRBV19 | 15 | NA | NA | TGTGCCAGTAAGGATGTCCCGGGAGCGGATGAAAAACTGTTTTTT | CASKDVPGADEKLFF
TRBJ2-6 | TRBV6-5 | 15 | NA | NA | TGTGCCAGCAGTAGAGGGGTGGCTGGGGCCAACGTCCTGACTTTC | CASSRGVAGANVLTF
TRBJ2-5 | TRBV6-1 | 17 | TRBD2 | NA | TGTGCCAGCAGTGACCCACTAGCGGGGGCCTCACAAGAGACCCAGTACTTC | CASSDPLAGASQETQYF
TRBJ1-5 | TRBV19 | 16 | TRBD1 | NA | TGTGCCAGTAGTATAGTTACCAGGGGGCAAGGTCAGCCCCAGCATTTT | CASSIVTRGQGQPQHF
TRBJ2-6 | TRBV5-6 | 13 | NA | NA | TGTGCCAGCAGCGCTACTGGGGCCAACGTCCTGACTTTC | CASSATGANVLTF
TRBJ1-2 | TRBV7-2 | 15 | NA | once | TGTGCCAGCAGCCCCCGCCGGGAAGGGCTGGAAGGCTACACCTTC | CASSPRREGLEGYTF
TRBJ1-6 | TRBV5-1 | 16 | NA | once | TGCGCCAGCAGCTTGGGGACAAGCTCCTATAATTCACCCCTCCACTTT | CASSLGTSSYNSPLHF
TRBJ1-1 | TRBV5-3 | 15 | TRBD1 | NA | TGTGCCAGAAGCTCGGAGACAGGGGTGAACACTGAAGCTTTCTTT | CARSSETGVNTEAFF
TRBJ1-2 | TRBV28 | 15 | NA | NA | TGTGCCAGCAGTCGGGGGGGCAGGGTTAACTATGGCTACACCTTC | CASSRGGRVNYGYTF
TRBJ2-5 | TRBV4-1 | 17 | TRBD2 | NA | TGCGCCAGCAGCCAAGAACTGGGCGGGGGGCGCCAAGAGACCCAGTACTTC | CASSQELGGGRQETQYF